The clone carrying this TCR beta chain showed up just once. Original processing methods: Amplification of reference gene primers provided the estimated nucleated cell counts. Profiled with immunoSEQ multiplex PCR; TCRdb holds only in-frame clones, not every one. That table supplies the V and J calls and clone size; D and trimming were determined from the DNA. The sample records about 170,000 clones, around 85% being singletons. Germline V lookup: CDR1 SGHNT, CDR2 YYREEE (reference sequence). The V gene lost 4 bases and the J gene lost 1 base, with 12 bases spanning the gap. This CDR3 has 15 residues. The data were obtained in a study of blood T cell repertoires in COVID-19.

The clonotype originates from a man between 60 and 70 years old who had recovered from COVID-19. The V call is TRBV5-4, the J call TRBJ2-1; perhaps TRBD1 as D (6 bases). Sequencing input: peripheral blood. CDR3 coding DNA: TGTGCCAGCAGCCCCCAGGGGCTATCCTACAATGAGCAGTTCTTC. It yields the protein CASSPQGLSYNEQFF.